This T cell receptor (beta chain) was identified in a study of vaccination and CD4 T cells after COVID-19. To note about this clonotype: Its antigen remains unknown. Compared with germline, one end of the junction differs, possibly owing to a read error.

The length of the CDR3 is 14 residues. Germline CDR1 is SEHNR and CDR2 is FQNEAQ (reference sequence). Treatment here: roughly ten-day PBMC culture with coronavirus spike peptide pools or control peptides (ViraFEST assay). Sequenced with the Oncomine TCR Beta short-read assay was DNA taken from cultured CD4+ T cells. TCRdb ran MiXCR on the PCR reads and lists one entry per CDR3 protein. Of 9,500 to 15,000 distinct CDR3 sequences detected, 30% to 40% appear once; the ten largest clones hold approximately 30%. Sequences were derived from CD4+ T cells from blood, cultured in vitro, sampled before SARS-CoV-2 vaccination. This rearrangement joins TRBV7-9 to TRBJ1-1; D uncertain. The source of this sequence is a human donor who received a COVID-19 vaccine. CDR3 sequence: CASSPRTGNAEAFF. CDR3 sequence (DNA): TGTGCCAGCAGCCCGCGGACCGGGAACGCTGAAGCTTTCTTT. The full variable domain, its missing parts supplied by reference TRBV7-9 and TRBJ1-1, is DTGVSQNPRHKITKRGQNVTFRCDPISEHNRLYWYRQTLGQGPEFLTYFQNEAQLEKSRLLSDRFSAERPKGSFSTLEIQRTEQGDSAMYLCASSPRTGNAEAFFGQGTRLTVV.